This note documents a single T cell receptor (beta chain) sequence. The target of this receptor is not known. Within one base of it there is no much larger clone, and no base qualities were kept. This entry comes from a study of cytomegalovirus exposure and HLA in healthy donors (dated by TCRdb to about 2017). Study-wide context: In an earlier analysis of approximately 640 of the donors, 250 to 300 Gb of sequence data and 100 million or so unique TCR beta sequences from about 190 million T cells were reported. An early release that covered about 600 HLA-typed donors contained approximately 320 gigabases of sequencing data and 65 million to 100 million unique TCR sequences. The genetic ancestry cluster associated with self-reported Caucasian donors included about 81% of the approximately 430 genotyped donors. The study aimed to test whether signatures of past pathogen exposure could be identified by cataloging public T cell receptors. The study used immunosequencing to profile the T cell repertoires of more than 650 subjects and linked those repertoires to cytomegalovirus serostatus. In addition to the first cohort of around 670 subjects, a separate validation cohort of some 120 different subjects was used. High-throughput TCR immunosequencing, statistical association of individual TCRs with disease status, and machine learning were combined to predict cytomegalovirus infection status. To study patterns of TCR occurrence, a later analysis re-analyzed previously published TCR beta repertoires from 650 to 750 donors and added high-resolution HLA genotyping. In the later analysis, no new phenotypic data were used to find candidate immune exposures; instead, reliance was placed on TCR beta sequences and their occurrence across donors. In an earlier analysis of 587 of the donors, high-throughput TCR beta sequencing was used to judge whether each TCR beta V gene segment behaved as functional or pseudogenic. Donor age, sex, ethnicity and CMV serostatus were collected together with the repertoire data. In a later genetic analysis, genome-wide SNP genotypes for about three fifths of the roughly 670 donors were used, and that subset was treated as a discovery cohort. All discovery cohort repertoires had been generated using a single sequencing platform. HLA typing covered class I and class II loci at four-digit resolution. The number of typed donors differed by locus: 629-630 for A, B, C, DRB1 and DQB1; about 520 for DQA1; over 600 for DPA1; and some 430 for DPB1. Roughly 5 DR-DQ haplotypes were handled as single units for association and clustering, since linkage in the cohort was strong. Among approximately 370 genotyped donors of the cohort, an average of roughly 230,000 unique TCR beta nucleotide sequences was sequenced per donor, of which roughly 17% were non-productive.

The method behind the library was the immunoSEQ multiplex PCR assay. The multiplex PCR relied on a mix of 60 forward primers for TCR Vbeta segments and 13 reverse primers for TCR Jbeta segments. The CDR3 region of rearranged TCR beta genes was amplified from genomic DNA by a multiplex PCR assay. The Illumina HiSeq System was used to sequence the amplified TCR beta libraries as 87-base-pair reads. The authors' analysis ran thus. A later analysis tallied 80 million to 95 million unique TCR beta chains across the 600 to 700 repertoires, and approximately 12 million of those chains were shared by two or more donors. Raw reads were error-corrected and collapsed into unique sequences with a nearest-neighbor algorithm that merged closely related sequences to remove PCR and sequencing errors. V, D and J gene segments were assigned by aligning CDR3 sequences to IMGT reference sequences. Each retained sequence needed at least a six-nucleotide match to both a V gene segment and a J gene segment. A rearrangement was called productive if the CDR3 had no stop codons and remained in frame with V and J, and every other rearrangement was called non-productive. CDR3 was defined according to IMGT convention as the region running from the second conserved V-encoded cysteine to the conserved J-encoded phenylalanine. The earlier analysis of 587 of the donors excluded sequences that lacked an unambiguous match to a single V gene segment. In an earlier analysis of 587 of the donors, a V segment was called functional when productive rearrangements were above 56.7%, and segregating when the standard deviation between donors exceeded 5%. To diagnose cytomegalovirus status from the catalog of TCR beta chain sequences, a statistical classification framework was built. In a later analysis, TCR nucleotide sequences were compared against IMGT/GENE-DB human TR gene sequences so that V and J genes could be assigned. Using the TCRdist pipeline, a later analysis assigned CDR3 sequences along with most-parsimonious VDJ recombination scenarios. A later analysis defined each TCR beta chain by its CDR3 amino acid sequence plus V-gene family, and excluded reads lacking a unique V-gene family. A later analysis removed several hundred highly shared, low-generation-probability nucleotide sequences to deal with suspected cross-contamination and a sequencing artifact. In a later analysis, a clonal expansion index for each public chain was calculated from normalized within-repertoire ranks of inferred template counts. A later analysis computed generation probabilities with a VDJ recombination model fitted to out-of-frame rearrangements, and checked the results against IGoR. In a later analysis, TCR-TCR, TCR-HLA and TCR-CMV co-occurrence was scored with hypergeometric tests, and a repertoire-size bias correction was applied to TCR pairs. In a later analysis, false discovery rates were estimated by permuting HLA or CMV assignments 20 times. In a later analysis, co-occurring TCRs were grouped using DBSCAN, and TCRdist sequence similarity was added for clustering within HLA-allele-positive subsets. Repertoires with fewer than 30,000 or more than 120,000 public chains were left out of co-occurrence clustering, as were a handful of repertoires with anomalous nucleotide sharing. The table comes from immuneACCESS by way of TCRdb, which keeps in-frame sequences with V and J called. Part of the clones is missing from these tables; in studies checked, under half for an unresolved V gene and the rest for unknown reasons. V and J calls and clone size follow that table, whereas D and trimming were derived from the DNA. Within this sample are about 130,000 clones, with approximately 80% of them counted one time only. The ten most abundant clones make up around 3.6% of the sample.

The research as a whole found: Most CMV-associated TCR beta chains appeared to be HLA-restricted in a later analysis, and the HLA associations seemed to be driven largely by CMV exposure. A later genetic analysis associated a missense DCLRE1C variant with V-gene and J-gene trimming of TCR beta chains, and an independent cohort replicated the association. The presence/absence analyses assumed that sequencing depth was roughly uniform across donors, and that assumption may not be true. Immune exposure information for the cohort was limited to CMV serostatus. This cohort had only TCR beta chains sequenced, and the lack of alpha or paired-chain data limited which features could be detected. In an earlier analysis of a few hundred of the donors, most TCR beta V segments were observed in productive rearrangements about 87% or about 30% of the time, broadly matching IMGT annotations. According to a later analysis, parvovirus B19, influenza, CMV and Epstein-Barr virus appeared linked to several top co-occurrence clusters. In the study, around 150 TCR beta chains were listed as associated with cytomegalovirus. Specific HLA alleles were associated with about 17,000 TCR beta sequences at a false discovery rate of 0.05 in a later analysis. A group of highly shared sequence variants was considered likely to be a technical artifact of the sequencing pipeline. According to a later analysis, TCR association rates differed among HLA loci, with DRB1 alleles showing the most associated TCRs and HLA-C alleles showing the fewest. It was suggested by the authors that the approach could potentially be generalized to other disease states and immunological phenotypes. A few of the identified cytomegalovirus-associated TCR beta chains were confirmed in vitro to be specific for cytomegalovirus antigens. Linkage disequilibrium might explain the correlated functional status among segregating V segments, but an unknown experimental factor could not be ruled out. Compared with the roughly 670-donor mean, donors in an Asian-associated ancestry cluster had fewer N-insertions in productive TCRs, according to a later genetic analysis. Because counts were too low, roughly 18 rarely observed V segments, including chromosome 9 orphons, were left out of the earlier analysis of approximately 580 of the donors. In a later analysis, HLA-associated TCR beta chains showed more clonal expansion and lower generation probabilities than non-associated chains that were equally common. The classifier was reported to diagnose cytomegalovirus status with high specificity and sensitivity in both the original cohort and the validation cohort. Because some donors lacked HLA typing at each locus, the association tests relied only on the typed subset. Most TCR sequences were seen in very few donors, while some public TCRs were found in many individuals. Assigning TCR associations to individual alleles was difficult when HLA alleles, especially DR and DQ, strongly co-occurred. A further reported finding was that TCR beta sequences accurately predicted the HLA-A and HLA-B alleles for most subjects in the first cohort.

The cohort comprised fewer than 700 healthy bone marrow donors. Cohort members were all nominally healthy when sampled, although unrecorded immune exposures were likely present. The donor tested CMV seronegative and was one of the 352 seronegative cohort members. A peripheral blood sample was collected from each donor, and TCR beta sequencing was performed on peripheral blood mononuclear cells. The Qiagen DNeasy Blood Extraction Kit was used to extract genomic DNA from the blood cell samples. The source of this sequence is a man in his forties or fifties in good health and CMV-seronegative. The source material was PBMCs.

The CDR3 in this case is CASSTDSPNSPLHF. The base sequence is TGTGCCAGCAGCACGGACAGTCCTAATTCACCCCTCCACTTT. This chain joins TRBV6-6 to TRBJ1-6; a weak D assignment points to TRBD1 (6 bases agree). The CDR3 measures 14 amino acids from cysteine to phenylalanine. Only CDR3 DNA is held: 42 bases, read in frame from base 1. The germline ends are 12 bases apart after V is trimmed by 6 bases and J by 6 bases. CDR1 is given as MNHNY and CDR2 as SVGAGI, both from the germline V gene (reference sequence).